The TCR beta chain under discussion was sequenced for a study of CD8+ T cells in alopecia areata. Indicated treatment: oral pan-JAK inhibitor, 5-10 mg twice daily. RNA was isolated and reverse transcribed to cDNA, the sequencing template. Assay used: immunoSEQ multiplex PCR; TCRdb lists only in-frame clones, some missing. Among roughly 120,000 clones, about 61% were seen once, and the ten largest hold just under 30%. J was trimmed by 7 bases and V by 1 base; bases with no gene match: 1. The CDR3 runs 15 residues. Germline-derived CDR1 and CDR2 are MDHEN and SYDVKM. The sequence derives from a human donor with alopecia areata. The sequences come from CD8+ T cells sorted from blood, collected at week 4, from a patient treated with tofacitinib. This rearrangement joins TRBV28 to TRBJ2-1, with 13 bases aligning to TRBD2. The CDR3 is CASSLSLAGGNEQFF. The CDR3 DNA follows: TGTGCCAGCAGTTTATCACTAGCGGGGGGGAATGAGCAGTTCTTC.